This TCR beta chain appears in the sequencing data of a study of cytomegalovirus exposure and HLA in healthy donors. Findings and caveats of the study: Altogether, 150 or so TCR beta chains were recorded as cytomegalovirus-associated.

13 Jbeta primers and 60 Vbeta primers were used for the PCR. Libraries were prepared by immunoSEQ multiplex PCR; TCRdb keeps only in-frame clonotypes and omits some of them. The sample shows 99,000 or so clones, around 80% of them seen only once. Concerning this clone itself: Antigen: not known.

Germline assignment: CDR1 SGHTA and CDR2 FQGTGA. V was pared by 5 bases and J by 1 base, with 8 bases between. This CDR3 contains 13 residues. The sample taken for sequencing was PBMCs. The V call is TRBV7-3, the J call TRBJ1-1; no clear D gene. The clonotype originates from a male donor in good health and CMV-seronegative. The DNA of the CDR3 is TGTGCCAGCAGCCGGGAACCGAACACTGAAGCTTTCTTT. Protein product: CASSREPNTEAFF.